A single sample is the source of the 8 T cell receptor beta chains below, sequenced in a study of blood T cell repertoires in COVID-19 (dated by TCRdb to about 2020). Libraries were prepared through the immunoSEQ multiplex PCR assay. The table was pulled from immuneACCESS by TCRdb, which kept in-frame rearrangements only. Such tables lose some clones; where checked, under half of the loss comes from unresolved V genes, and the rest has no known cause. The sample table contains 100,000 to 150,000 clones; only one count was recorded for approximately 80% of them. The ten largest clones take up around a quarter of the sample. Input material: peripheral blood. The source is a human donor in a cohort sampled during active COVID-19.

As for this clone: The same CDR3 also results from other DNA sequences found in this sample. J is TRBJ1-3 and V is TRBV9, with D unresolved. Between the trimmed V and J ends, which lost 0 bases and 2 bases, there was a span of 6 bases. CDR3 length equals 14 residues. The germline V gene has CDR1 SGDLS and CDR2 YYNGEE. The CDR3 protein is CASSVATPGNTIYF. In DNA, the CDR3 is TGTGCCAGCAGCGTAGCAACTCCTGGAAACACCATATATTTT.

The chain links TRBV18 to TRBJ2-2; D ambiguous. Trimming cost V 2 bases and J 4 bases, with 8 bases left between them. The germline V gene encodes CDR1 KGHSH and CDR2 LQKENI. The CDR3 length is 14 residues. CDR3 DNA: TGTGCCAGCTCACCAACCTCGGGCACCGGGGAGCTGTTTTTT. This translates into CASSPTSGTGELFF.

This chain joins TRBV6-4 and TRBJ2-3, with a tentative D call TRBD1 (6 bases). The CDR3 length is 17 residues. Germline V gene data show CDR1 as MRHNA and CDR2 as SNTAGT. V was pared by 8 bases and J by 8 bases, with 29 bases between. CDR3 region: CASFSPVRQGFFGTQYF. The CDR3 coding sequence is TGTGCCAGCTTCTCCCCGGTGAGGCAGGGGTTTTTTGGTACGCAGTATTTT.

The V gene is TRBV5-6, the J gene TRBJ2-2; 9 bases line up with TRBD2. There are 14 residues in the CDR3. V lost 3 bases to trimming and J lost 6 bases; unmatched junction nucleotides: 3. Per the germline V gene, CDR1 is SGHDT and CDR2 is YYEEEE. In DNA, the CDR3 is TGTGCCAGCAGCTCCGGGACTAGCCCCGGGGAGCTGTTTTTT. The encoded protein is CASSSGTSPGELFF.

The CDR3 bases are TGTGCCACCGCAGTTCAGGGGGATCAGCCCCAGCATTTT. Its protein is CATAVQGDQPQHF. The chain joins TRBV19 to TRBJ1-5; 7 bases match TRBD1. The V and J ends lost 10 bases and 5 bases, in that order; junction bases with no gene match: 8. Germline CDR1 and CDR2: LNHDA and SQIVND (reference sequence). The CDR3 totals 13 residues.

V gene TRBV7-9 combines with J gene TRBJ2-2; D remains unclear. This CDR3 comprises 14 residues. The germline V and J ends were trimmed by 1 base and 5 bases, with 8 bases remaining between them. CDR1 and CDR2 from the germline V gene are SEHNR and FQNEAQ (reference sequence). CDR3 residues: CASSLVPGTGELFF. CDR3 DNA sequence: TGTGCCAGCAGCTTAGTCCCGGGTACCGGGGAGCTGTTTTTT.

The genes are TRBV7-9 and TRBJ1-5, with D unresolved. Germline CDR1 is SEHNR and CDR2 is FQNEAQ (reference sequence). This CDR3 comprises 14 residues. V lost 5 bases and J lost 0, with 8 bases in between. The CDR3 DNA reads TGTGCCAGCAGCCAAACTAATAGCAATCAGCCCCAGCATTTT. Translation gives CASSQTNSNQPQHF.

V and J are TRBV21-1 and TRBJ1-3; the table's D call of TRBD1 was not tested on the DNA. TRBV21-1 is reported as a pseudogene. There are 16 residues in the CDR3. In DNA form, the CDR3 reads TGTGCCAGCAGCAGTGGACAGCCGAGCTCTGGAAACACCATATATTTT. This sequence encodes CASSSGQPSSGNTIYF.